The 11 T cell receptor beta chains below all came from one sample that was sequenced in a study of blood T cells in healthy people across ages. Combining a sample-barcoded 5' primer with a J-beta primer mix, a second PCR ran for roughly 6 to 11 cycles. TCRdb itself ran the 5' RACE reads through MiXCR, one entry per CDR3 protein. The sample lists some 790,000 distinct CDR3 sequences; roughly 26% were seen once. Sequencing was carried out using blood. These receptors came from a woman aged 80 or over in good health.

This clonotype came up many times. The V and J genes are TRBV7-9 and TRBJ2-6, with D possibly being TRBD2 (6 bases). Per germline, CDR1 SEHNR and CDR2 FQNEAQ (reference sequence). This CDR3 contains 17 residues. Trimming removed 5 bases at V and 0 bases at J, with 14 bases between. The chain's CDR3 is CASSPETGDSGANVLTF. CDR3 DNA sequence: TGTGCCAGCAGCCCCGAGACGGGAGACTCTGGGGCCAACGTCCTGACTTTC.

The genes are TRBV5-5 and TRBJ1-1; D gene uncertain. CDR3 length: 14 residues. Germline V lookup: CDR1 SGHKS, CDR2 YYEKEE (reference sequence). V was shortened by 3 bases and J by 4 bases, with 13 bases between the two germline ends. The CDR3, as DNA: TGTGCCAGCAGCTCATTGGGGAAAGGCACTGAAGCTTTCTTT. Its protein is CASSSLGKGTEAFF.

The V call is TRBV5-1, the J call TRBJ2-2; 7 bases fit TRBD2. CDR1 is SGHRS, CDR2 YFSETQ, per germline. Trimming cost V 2 bases and J 3 bases; bases outside gene matches: 4. The CDR3 extends over 15 amino acids. The CDR3 here is CASSLTSEYTGELFF. CDR3 DNA: TGCGCCAGCAGCTTAACTAGCGAGTACACCGGGGAGCTGTTTTTT.

This clonotype was seen repeatedly, ten times or more. This rearrangement joins TRBV7-2 to TRBJ2-7, with no clear D. The V gene lost 4 bases and the J gene lost 4 bases, with 8 bases spanning the gap. The CDR3 sequence is 12 residues long. The V gene's germline CDR1 is SGHTA and CDR2 FQGNSA. CDR3 nucleotides: TGTGCCAGCAGCTCCCCAGGTTACGAGCAGTACTTC. This translates into CASSSPGYEQYF.

This clonotype was recorded a few times. CDR3 nucleotides: TGTGCCAGCAGCCAGACCCAGGGGACATTTGAGGCTTTCTTT. Encoded protein: CASSQTQGTFEAFF. This chain uses TRBV3-1 with TRBJ1-1; TRBD1 is a possible D gene (6 bases). Deletions cut 3 bases from V and 11 bases from J, with 19 bases between. Germline CDR1 reads LGHDT; CDR2 reads YNNKEL (reference sequence). This CDR3 contains 14 residues. Using reference TRBV3-1 and TRBJ1-1 for the parts outside the CDR3, the full variable domain is DTAVSQTPKYLVTQMGNDKSIKCEQNLGHDTMYWYKQDSKKFLKIMFSYNNKELIINETVPNRFSPKSPDKAHLNLHINSLELGDSAVYFCASSQTQGTFEAFFGQGTRLTVV.

The DNA for the CDR3 is TGCAGTGCTAGAGATGCAGCGGGCACCCAAGAGACCCAGTACTTC. This gives the protein CSARDAAGTQETQYF. V is TRBV20-1 and J is TRBJ2-5; D may be TRBD2 (6 bases). Deletions cut 0 bases from V and 1 base from J, with 12 bases between. This CDR3 comprises 15 residues. Germline V gives CDR1 DFQATT, CDR2 SNEGSKA (reference sequence).

This clonotype was observed many times. This rearrangement joins TRBV10-3 to TRBJ2-7, with D possibly matching TRBD1 (6 bases). The germline V and J ends were trimmed by 4 bases and 7 bases, with 11 bases remaining between them. Per germline, CDR1 ENHRY and CDR2 SYGVKD. The CDR3 totals 12 residues. CDR3 residues: CAISAWGLEQYF. Here the CDR3 DNA reads TGTGCCATCAGTGCATGGGGGCTGGAGCAGTACTTC.

Ten or more counts support this clonotype. The gene calls are TRBV2 and TRBJ1-6; D is ambiguous. The CDR3 is 13 residues long. Trimming shortened V by 6 bases and J by 6 bases, and 9 bases separated the two germline ends. The germline CDR1 and CDR2 sequences are SNHLY and FYNNEI. DNA for the CDR3: TGTGCCAGCAGCGGAACAGTTAATTCACCCCTCCACTTT. Translated: CASSGTVNSPLHF.

This clonotype was observed a few times. V gene TRBV7-2 combines with J gene TRBJ1-1; D gene ambiguous. Per germline, CDR1 SGHTA and CDR2 FQGNSA. CDR3 length: 16 residues. Trimming cost V 5 bases and J 2 bases, with 18 bases left between them. The CDR3 DNA sequence: TGTGCCAGCAGCCCTCCGCCCAACGGGTTCAACACTGAAGCTTTCTTT. Its translation is CASSPPPNGFNTEAFF.

This clonotype has only a few counts. This chain connects TRBV27 to TRBJ1-2; no firm D call. Germline loops: CDR1 MNHEY, CDR2 SMNVEV (reference sequence). V lost 0 bases to trimming and J lost 9 bases, with 14 bases between them. The length of the CDR3 is 14 residues. The CDR3 region has the DNA TGTGCCAGCAGTTTATCTAGCAGTACTCTCAGCTACACCTTC. It codes for CASSLSSSTLSYTF.

About this clonotype itself: One end of the junction fails to match germline, which may point to a read error. The chain couples TRBV7-9 to TRBJ1-4; maybe TRBD1 (5 bases). Germline CDR1 reads SEHNR; CDR2 reads FQNEAQ (reference sequence). The length of the CDR3 is 16 residues. The CDR3 reads CAGSLIKGRHNEKLFF. The CDR3 DNA follows: TGTGCCGGCAGCTTAATTAAGGGACGGCATAATGAAAAACTGTTTTTT.